This record concerns one T cell receptor beta chain sequence. This entry is derived from a study of blood T cell repertoires in COVID-19. The table came from immunoSEQ multiplex PCR; TCRdb's copy has only in-frame clones and leaves some out. Among about 320,000 clones listed, about 88% were seen once. Sequenced sample: PBMCs or T cells enriched from blood (not recorded which). The receptor comes from a man in his fifties or sixties who had recovered from COVID-19.

The DNA of the CDR3 is TGCGCCAGCAGCTGGGACAGGGCCGCTGAAGCTTTCTTT. It translates to CASSWDRAAEAFF. The V gene is TRBV5-1, the J gene TRBJ1-1; 9 bases are a match to TRBD1. The V gene's germline CDR1 is SGHRS and CDR2 YFSETQ. The trim removed 3 bases at V and 6 bases at J, leaving 3 bases unmatched. This CDR3 is 13 amino acids long.